Shown below are 30 T cell receptor beta chains from a single sample sequenced in a study of ipilimumab plus nivolumab after autologous stem cell transplantation. The protocol was immunoSEQ multiplex PCR, while the TCRdb copy is restricted to in-frame clones and leaves out a portion. Among 15,000 to 20,000 clones, approximately 75% were seen once, and the ten largest hold around a fifth. The sequenced sample was PBMCs, obtained in a trial of ipilimumab plus nivolumab as post-transplant consolidation. The receptors were gathered from a male donor with diffuse large B-cell lymphoma.

The rearrangement joins TRBV7-2 to TRBJ1-5, with D hard to call. This CDR3 comprises 13 residues. V lost 5 bases and J lost 2, with 7 bases in between. Germline values: CDR1 SGHTA, CDR2 FQGNSA. The CDR3 loop is CASSPNGNQPQHF. The CDR3 DNA is TGTGCCAGCAGCCCTAATGGCAATCAGCCCCAGCATTTT.

This clone was seen a handful of times. This chain connects TRBV7-6 to TRBJ2-7; 7 bases fit TRBD1. Germline values: CDR1 SGHVS, CDR2 FNYEAQ. V was pared by 5 bases and J by 3 bases, with 4 bases of the junction left unmatched. The length of the CDR3 is 13 residues. CDR3 protein: CASSTGTVYEQYF. CDR3 bases: TGTGCCAGCAGCACCGGGACAGTCTACGAGCAGTACTTC.

The chain recombines TRBV5-1 with TRBJ1-5, with 8 bases matching TRBD1. The germline V gene encodes CDR1 SGHRS and CDR2 YFSETQ. V was pared by 0 bases and J by 6 bases, with 5 bases of the junction left unmatched. CDR3 size: 15 residues. CDR3 sequence: CASSLETGEGQPQHF. The CDR3 region has the DNA TGCGCCAGCAGCTTGGAGACAGGGGAAGGTCAGCCCCAGCATTTT.

This chain links TRBV21-1 with TRBJ1-1. TRBV21-1 is given as a pseudogene. This CDR3 region has 19 residues. The CDR3 DNA sequence: TGTGCCAGCAGCTCCGAACCGGGGGCTTCGATCCGTCCGAACACTGAAGCTTTCTTT. Amino acid sequence: CASSSEPGASIRPNTEAFF.

The V gene is TRBV7-6, the J gene TRBJ2-5, with TRBD1 matching 8 bases. CDR1 is SGHVS, CDR2 FNYEAQ, per germline. This CDR3 has 15 amino acids. The V and J ends lost 0 bases and 7 bases, in that order; junction bases with no gene match: 7. The CDR3 spells CASSLASVTGGTQYF. The CDR3 nucleotides read TGTGCCAGCAGCTTAGCCTCAGTCACAGGGGGGACCCAGTACTTC. Combining the CDR3 with reference TRBV7-6 and TRBJ2-5 gives the whole variable domain GAGVSQSPRYKVTKRGQDVALRCDPISGHVSLYWYRQALGQGPEFLTYFNYEAQQDKSGLPNDRFSAERPEGSISTLTIQRTEQRDSAMYRCASSLASVTGGTQYFGPGTRLLVL.

The chain employs TRBV27 and TRBJ2-2, with 7 bases that match TRBD1. Germline V gene data show CDR1 as MNHEY and CDR2 as SMNVEV (reference sequence). V gave up 6 bases and J gave up 0 bases; unmatched junction bases: 7. This CDR3 contains 16 residues. The CDR3 nucleotides read TGTGCCAGCAGCAACCCGGGACAGACGAACACCGGGGAGCTGTTTTTT. Translation: CASSNPGQTNTGELFF.

This sequence joins TRBV30 and TRBJ1-1; tentatively, D is TRBD1 (5 bases). Germline-derived CDR1 and CDR2 are GTSNPN and SVGIG (reference sequence). The CDR3 length is 13 residues. Trimming took off 5 bases at V and 4 bases at J, with 14 bases between the two ends. The CDR3 sequence: CAWGRWRGTEAFF. The CDR3 DNA is TGTGCCTGGGGGCGGTGGAGGGGCACTGAAGCTTTCTTT.

The rearrangement links TRBV6-1 to TRBJ2-5; perhaps TRBD1 as D (5 bases). This CDR3 comprises 14 residues. Trimming removed 4 bases from V and 5 bases from J, with 14 bases in between. Germline V gene sequence: CDR1 MNHNS, CDR2 SASEGT. CDR3 in amino acids: CASSGGRAWETQYF. DNA of the CDR3: TGTGCCAGCAGTGGGGGCAGGGCTTGGGAGACCCAGTACTTC.

The chain couples TRBV30 to TRBJ1-2, with 8 bases aligning to TRBD1. Germline lookup yields CDR1 GTSNPN and CDR2 SVGIG (reference sequence). Trimming at V came to 8 bases and at J to 4 bases, leaving 6 bases not matched to a gene. The length of the CDR3 is 12 residues. The CDR3 spells CARSGGGYGYTF. The CDR3 region has the DNA TGTGCCAGATCAGGGGGCGGCTATGGCTACACCTTC.

Sample share makes this clone medium-sized. The chain combines TRBV7-9 with TRBJ2-2, with D unclear. Germline loops: CDR1 SEHNR, CDR2 FQNEAQ (reference sequence). Trimming left V 5 bases short and J 6 bases short, with 16 bases between. This CDR3 has 15 amino acids. For the CDR3, the DNA is TGTGCCAGCAGCCCCGGAGCAGGCAACTCCGGGGAGCTGTTTTTT. This encodes CASSPGAGNSGELFF.

The J gene is TRBJ2-1, the V gene TRBV29-1; the match to TRBD2 covers 9 bases. With 4 bases clipped from V and 10 bases from J, the junction kept 11 bases outside the gene matches. The CDR3 consists of 14 residues. Germline loops: CDR1 SQVTM, CDR2 ANQGSEA. The CDR3 sequence is CSVVPGLARGEQFF. In nucleotides, the CDR3 is TGCAGCGTTGTCCCGGGACTAGCTCGGGGGGAGCAGTTCTTC.

The chain is built from TRBV11-2 and TRBJ2-1, with unresolved D. Germline lookup yields CDR1 SGHAT and CDR2 FQNNGV. Trimming stripped 5 bases from V and 7 bases from J, with 12 bases between. This CDR3 contains 13 residues. The CDR3 DNA is TGTGCCAGCAGCCCAATTATTCAAAATGAGCAGTTCTTC. Amino acid sequence: CASSPIIQNEQFF.

The chain combines TRBV10-3 with TRBJ1-2; D uncertain. The V and J ends lost 6 bases and 5 bases respectively, with 10 bases between them. Per germline, CDR1 ENHRY and CDR2 SYGVKD. CDR3 length: 12 residues. CDR3 DNA: TGTGCCATCAGGGACCACTCATATGGCTACACCTTC. It specifies CAIRDHSYGYTF.

This rearrangement joins TRBV28 to TRBJ2-5; D is ambiguous. There are 13 residues in the CDR3. Between the trimmed V and J ends, which lost 5 bases and 5 bases, there was a span of 12 bases. CDR1 is MDHEN and CDR2 is SYDVKM in the germline V gene. The CDR3 DNA follows: TGTGCCAGCAGTCCTGATACCTTGGAGACCCAGTACTTC. Translating gives CASSPDTLETQYF.

The J gene is TRBJ2-7, the V gene TRBV30; no clear D. CDR1 GTSNPN and CDR2 SVGIG come from the germline V gene (reference sequence). The V end was cut by 3 bases, the J end by 2 bases, with 11 bases between. The CDR3 loop spans 13 amino acids. CDR3: CAWSRIGPYEQYF. DNA of the CDR3: TGTGCCTGGAGCAGGATAGGCCCCTACGAGCAGTACTTC.

The chain is built from TRBV5-4 and TRBJ2-5, with D possibly TRBD1 on 6 matching bases. CDR1 is SGHNT and CDR2 is YYREEE in the germline V gene (reference sequence). This CDR3 contains 16 residues. V gave up 4 bases and J gave up 9 bases, with 25 bases separating them. CDR3 protein: CASSLLPGTRSGAQYF. The CDR3 DNA reads as TGTGCCAGCAGCCTGCTTCCCGGGACACGGTCAGGGGCCCAGTACTTC.

J is TRBJ2-1 and V is TRBV20-1, with 9 nucleotides matching TRBD2. CDR1 and CDR2 from the germline V gene are DFQATT and SNEGSKA (reference sequence). This CDR3 has 11 amino acids. The junction had 4 bases not matched to a gene; V was cut back by 6 bases and J by 10 bases. The CDR3 spells CSANGLAEQFF. CDR3 nucleotide sequence: TGCAGTGCCAACGGACTAGCGGAGCAGTTCTTC.

This clone appeared once. V gene TRBV11-2 combines with J gene TRBJ1-2; no clear D gene. This CDR3 has 15 amino acids. The V gene lost 1 base and the J gene lost 2 bases, with 11 bases spanning the gap. Germline assignment: CDR1 SGHAT and CDR2 FQNNGV. In DNA, the CDR3 is TGTGCCAGCAGCTTAGTGATTCCGGGGAACTATGGCTACACCTTC. Protein product: CASSLVIPGNYGYTF.

The chain carries TRBV12-5 and TRBJ1-1; D perhaps matches TRBD1 (5 bases). V lost 3 bases, J lost 1 base, and 6 bases lay in between. The CDR3 covers 13 residues. Looked up from germline, CDR1 is LGHNT and CDR2 is FRNRAP. Written as DNA, the CDR3 is TGTGCTAGTGGTTTTGGGGGGAACACTGAAGCTTTCTTT. As protein: CASGFGGNTEAFF. The full variable domain, in which reference TRBV12-5 and TRBJ1-1 provide the parts outside the CDR3, is DARVTQTPRHKVTEMGQEVTMRCQPILGHNTVFWYRQTMMQGLELLAYFRNRAPLDDSGMPKDRFSAEMPDATLATLKIQPSEPRDSAVYFCASGFGGNTEAFFGQGTRLTVV.

This chain joins TRBV5-1 and TRBJ1-2; maybe TRBD1 (6 bases). V gave up 5 bases and J gave up 0 bases, with 11 bases separating them. The CDR3 is 14 amino acids. CDR1 and CDR2 from the germline V gene are SGHRS and YFSETQ. CDR3: CASSPDSPNYGYTF. CDR3 in DNA: TGCGCCAGCAGTCCGGACAGCCCTAACTATGGCTACACCTTC.

The chain has TRBV5-4 and TRBJ1-2, with TRBD1 identical over 7 bases. The germline gives CDR1 SGHNT, CDR2 YYREEE (reference sequence). The trim removed 3 bases at V and 5 bases at J, leaving 10 bases unmatched. There are 15 residues in the CDR3. The CDR3 DNA reads TGTGCCAGCAGCTCAGCCGGGACAGTGTGGTATGGCTACACCTTC. Amino acids: CASSSAGTVWYGYTF.

This clone appeared once. This rearrangement joins TRBV6-4 to TRBJ1-2; TRBD1 matches 7 bases. V lost 4 bases and J lost 4; bases outside the gene matches: 3. The CDR3 contains 13 residues. Germline V gene lookup returns CDR1 MRHNA and CDR2 SNTAGT. The CDR3 protein is CASSARGVYGYTF. CDR3 nucleotide sequence: TGTGCCAGCAGTGCCAGGGGGGTCTATGGCTACACCTTC.

By frequency in the sample, this clone is medium-sized (0.01 to 0.1%). The J gene is TRBJ1-2, the V gene TRBV4-3, with D tentatively TRBD1 (5 bases). Trimming cost V 1 base and J 0 bases, with 12 bases left between them. The CDR3 is 16 amino acids. The germline V gene has CDR1 LGHNA and CDR2 YSLEER. CDR3: CASSQGETATNYGYTF. In DNA form, the CDR3 reads TGCGCCAGCAGCCAAGGAGAGACAGCAACTAACTATGGCTACACCTTC.

V gene TRBV27 combines with J gene TRBJ2-3; 7 bases map to TRBD2. The V segment lost 6 bases and the J segment 2 bases; nucleotides outside the gene matches: 5. The CDR3 has 14 residues. Germline CDR1 MNHEY, CDR2 SMNVEV (reference sequence). CDR3: CASRQSGATDTQYF. In DNA form, the CDR3 reads TGTGCCAGCAGGCAAAGCGGGGCCACAGATACGCAGTATTTT.

The DNA for the CDR3 is TGTGCCTGGCGACAGGGGCCCTCTCATAACTATGGCTACACCTTC. This sequence encodes CAWRQGPSHNYGYTF. This chain connects TRBV30 to TRBJ1-2, with 8 bases identical to TRBD1. With 5 bases clipped from V and 1 base from J, the junction kept 9 bases outside the gene matches. Germline CDR1 is GTSNPN and CDR2 is SVGIG (reference sequence). The CDR3 covers 15 residues.

The rearrangement uses TRBV10-3 and TRBJ2-7; the D gene could be TRBD1 or TRBD2 (5 bases each). From germline, CDR1 is ENHRY and CDR2 SYGVKD. This CDR3 has 14 residues. V lost 3 bases and J lost 2, with 11 bases in between. The CDR3: CAISDTGRPYEQYF. As DNA, the CDR3 is TGTGCCATCAGTGATACGGGGCGCCCCTACGAGCAGTACTTC.

The genes are TRBV7-6 and TRBJ2-7; 16 bases fit TRBD2. Germline-derived CDR1 and CDR2 are SGHVS and FNYEAQ. This CDR3 region has 16 residues. V lost 3 bases to trimming and J lost 2 bases; unmatched junction nucleotides: 1. This chain's CDR3 is CASSLGTSGGAYEQYF. In DNA, the CDR3 is TGTGCCAGCAGCTTGGGGACTAGCGGGGGGGCCTACGAGCAGTACTTC.

The chain joins TRBV29-1 to TRBJ2-7, with no clear D. The CDR3 runs 13 residues. V was trimmed by 6 bases and J by 2 bases, leaving 14 bases between them. CDR1 is SQVTM and CDR2 is ANQGSEA in the germline V gene. CDR3 amino acids: CSVAGPPTYEQYF. CDR3 in DNA: TGCAGCGTCGCCGGCCCCCCCACCTACGAGCAGTACTTC.

The V gene is TRBV2, the J gene TRBJ2-2; D not certain. Trimming took off 5 bases at V and 0 bases at J, with 10 bases between the two ends. CDR3 length: 15 amino acids. Germline values: CDR1 SNHLY, CDR2 FYNNEI. The CDR3 nucleotides are TGTGCCAGCAGTCTCTCGAGACCGAACACCGGGGAGCTGTTTTTT. Translation: CASSLSRPNTGELFF.

The chain links TRBV11-2 to TRBJ2-1, with 11 bases aligning to TRBD2. This CDR3 is built from 18 residues. Trimming took 4 bases from V and 5 from J; bases not matched to a gene: 13. Germline loops: CDR1 SGHAT, CDR2 FQNNGV. CDR3 nucleotides: TGTGCCAGCAGCTCAGAAAGGCTCGGGACTAGCGGCCACAATGAGCAGTTCTTC. Translated: CASSSERLGTSGHNEQFF.